These 25 T cell receptor beta chains were all obtained from the same sample, sequenced in a study of identical twins. TCRdb ran MiXCR on the 5' RACE reads and lists one entry per CDR3 protein. The sample yields some 790,000 distinct CDR3 sequences, 15% to 20% seen once. These data were also filed under a second study, of T cells expressing NK-cell markers.

Material: PBMCs. These receptors came from a woman aged 18 to 35 in good health.

The rearrangement joins TRBV5-1 to TRBJ2-1; 9 nucleotides align to TRBD2. Germline V gives CDR1 SGHRS, CDR2 YFSETQ. The trim removed 4 bases at V and 1 base at J, leaving 6 bases unmatched. This CDR3 contains 16 residues. The CDR3 DNA reads TGCGCCAGCAGCCACGGGACTAGCCATTCCTACAATGAGCAGTTCTTC. Residues: CASSHGTSHSYNEQFF.

This clonotype has more than one count but fewer than ten. The chain joins TRBV12-5 to TRBJ2-7; no clear D. V lost 8 bases and J 2 bases, leaving 16 bases between the germline ends. Germline V CDR1 and CDR2: LGHNT, FRNRAP. The CDR3 sequence is 14 residues long. CDR3 in amino acids: CASSKAASTYEQYF. The CDR3 DNA reads TGTGCTAGTTCTAAGGCAGCGTCAACCTACGAGCAGTACTTC. Based on the CDR3 plus reference TRBV12-5 and TRBJ2-7, the full variable domain is DARVTQTPRHKVTEMGQEVTMRCQPILGHNTVFWYRQTMMQGLELLAYFRNRAPLDDSGMPKDRFSAEMPDATLATLKIQPSEPRDSAVYFCASSKAASTYEQYFGPGTRLTVT.

This clonotype was observed a handful of times. This rearrangement joins TRBV7-2 to TRBJ2-7; the match to TRBD1 covers 9 bases. The V gene's germline CDR1 is SGHTA and CDR2 FQGNSA. This CDR3 has 15 amino acids. V lost 5 bases to trimming and J lost 2 bases; unmatched junction nucleotides: 7. The CDR3 sequence: CASSLRQGGTYEQYF. For the CDR3, the DNA is TGTGCCAGCAGCCTAAGACAGGGGGGGACCTACGAGCAGTACTTC.

This clonotype turned up a few times. This chain links TRBV7-2 with TRBJ2-1; 8 bases match TRBD1. V dropped 4 bases and J dropped 10; count of bases not matched to a gene: 6. The CDR3 sequence is 13 residues long. Germline V CDR1 and CDR2: SGHTA, FQGNSA. The CDR3 loop is CASSSDRVEEQFF. The CDR3 region has the DNA TGTGCCAGCAGCTCGGACAGGGTAGAGGAGCAGTTCTTC.

This clonotype was observed a handful of times. V is TRBV3-1 and J is TRBJ1-1; D unclear. This CDR3 has 13 amino acids. V lost 0 bases, J lost 6 bases, and 8 bases lay in between. Germline CDR1 is LGHDT and CDR2 is YNNKEL (reference sequence). This CDR3 reads CASSQENLPEAFF. The CDR3 DNA reads TGTGCCAGCAGCCAAGAGAACTTGCCTGAAGCTTTCTTT.

The chain employs TRBV28 and TRBJ2-1; D possibly uses TRBD1 or TRBD2 (5 bases each). With 8 bases removed from V and 4 bases from J, the gap between germline ends came to 18 bases. The CDR3 consists of 15 residues. CDR1 is MDHEN and CDR2 is SYDVKM in the germline V gene. As DNA, the CDR3 is TGTGCCAGCCAGCCCGGGACCTCCGGGTACAATGAGCAGTTCTTC. Translation gives CASQPGTSGYNEQFF.

The gene calls are TRBV2 and TRBJ2-7, with 8 bases lining up with TRBD2. V lost 8 bases, J lost 2 bases, and 5 bases stayed unmatched. The CDR3 spans 13 residues. Germline assignment: CDR1 SNHLY and CDR2 FYNNEI. The CDR3 is CASHAGGTYEQYF. The CDR3 coding sequence is TGTGCCAGCCATGCGGGGGGTACCTACGAGCAGTACTTC.

There are a few counts of this clonotype. The J gene is TRBJ2-2, the V gene TRBV4-3; D not resolved. CDR1 and CDR2 (germline): LGHNA, YSLEER. Between the trimmed V and J ends, which lost 0 bases and 5 bases, there was a span of 10 bases. This CDR3 region has 15 residues. The CDR3 is CASSQEVTQTGELFF. The CDR3 DNA follows: TGCGCCAGCAGCCAAGAAGTCACGCAAACCGGGGAGCTGTTTTTT.

The table lists this clonotype with a few counts. The chain recombines TRBV20-1 with TRBJ1-1; D gene ambiguous. Germline-derived CDR1 and CDR2 are DFQATT and SNEGSKA (reference sequence). V lost 6 bases and J 7 bases, leaving 12 bases between the germline ends. This CDR3 has 11 residues. CDR3 sequence: CSAEMDREAFF. CDR3 coding DNA: TGCAGTGCCGAGATGGACCGTGAAGCTTTCTTT.

The chain recombines TRBV3-1 with TRBJ1-2; no firm D call. The CDR3 totals 12 residues. From germline, CDR1 is LGHDT and CDR2 YNNKEL (reference sequence). The V and J ends lost 5 bases and 8 bases respectively, with 12 bases between them. In nucleotides, the CDR3 is TGTGCCAGCAGCGCCATGGAGAGCGGCTACACCTTC. This codes for CASSAMESGYTF.

This clonotype was picked up a small number of times. The V gene is TRBV11-3, the J gene TRBJ2-1; possible D gene TRBD1, 7 bases. Germline V gene lookup returns CDR1 SGHNT and CDR2 YENEEA. This CDR3 is built from 14 residues. With 1 base removed from V and 8 bases from J, the gap between germline ends came to 12 bases. CDR3 sequence: CASSLGAGGYEQFF. For the CDR3, the DNA is TGTGCCAGCAGCTTAGGCGCAGGGGGGTATGAGCAGTTCTTC.

Only a few counts were recorded for this clonotype. This rearrangement joins TRBV12-3 or TRBV12-4 to TRBJ1-5, with a weak D call TRBD1 (6 bases). Trimming stripped 1 base from V and 8 bases from J, with 12 bases between. This CDR3 region has 14 residues. Here the CDR3 reads CASSLVQGLEPQHF. The CDR3 coding sequence is TGTGCCAGCAGTTTAGTCCAGGGGCTTGAGCCCCAGCATTTT.

This clonotype was counted only a few times. The chain links TRBV12-3 or TRBV12-4 to TRBJ2-1; 10 nucleotides agree with TRBD2. Germline trimming cut 11 bases from V and 7 bases from J; bases unmatched to any gene: 8. The CDR3 has 13 residues. The CDR3 nucleotides are TGTGCCGGAAGCGGGAGGGCCTTGAATGAGCAGTTCTTC. Protein product: CAGSGRALNEQFF.

Only a few counts were recorded for this clonotype. The chain is built from TRBV5-1 and TRBJ2-7, with D maybe TRBD2 (5 bases). Germline CDR1 reads SGHRS; CDR2 reads YFSETQ. The CDR3 totals 13 residues. Trimming pared 2 bases from V and 3 bases from J, leaving 9 bases between. In DNA, the CDR3 is TGCGCCAGCAGCTTTATTCGGGACTACGAGCAGTACTTC. Translation: CASSFIRDYEQYF. Combining the CDR3 with reference TRBV5-1 and TRBJ2-7 gives the whole variable domain KAGVTQTPRYLIKTRGQQVTLSCSPISGHRSVSWYQQTPGQGLQFLFEYFSETQRNKGNFPGRFSGRQFSNSRSEMNVSTLELGDSALYLCASSFIRDYEQYFGPGTRLTVT.

The chain links TRBV6-2 or TRBV6-3 to TRBJ1-1; 9 positions agree with TRBD1. The V and J ends lost 4 bases and 2 bases, in that order; junction bases with no gene match: 17. Germline loops: CDR1 MNHEY, CDR2 SVGEGT. The CDR3 runs 19 residues. CDR3 in amino acids: CASSLKLSGTGYVNTEAFF. The CDR3 DNA follows: TGTGCCAGCAGTTTGAAATTATCCGGGACAGGGTACGTCAACACTGAAGCTTTCTTT.

This clonotype was picked up a small number of times. The chain combines TRBV7-9 with TRBJ2-3; 10 nucleotides align to TRBD2. Germline CDR1 is SEHNR and CDR2 is FQNEAQ (reference sequence). This CDR3 has 17 residues. V was clipped by 5 bases and J by 1 base; unmatched bases: 9. CDR3 amino acids: CASSTEGLAERTDTQYF. CDR3 coding DNA: TGTGCCAGCAGCACCGAAGGACTAGCGGAGCGCACAGATACGCAGTATTTT.

This clonotype was detected only a few times. This chain joins TRBV20-1 and TRBJ2-7; 8 nucleotides agree with TRBD2. CDR1 DFQATT and CDR2 SNEGSKA come from the germline V gene (reference sequence). The CDR3 sequence is 14 residues long. Unmatched junction bases numbered 8, after V lost 3 bases and J lost 4 bases. The CDR3 is CSASEGLVAYEQYF. CDR3 sequence (DNA): TGCAGTGCTAGTGAGGGACTAGTGGCGTACGAGCAGTACTTC.

The rearrangement uses TRBV19 and TRBJ1-5; D unresolved. Germline loops: CDR1 LNHDA, CDR2 SQIVND (reference sequence). V was cut by 10 bases and J by 1 base, with 14 bases left in between. The CDR3 spans 14 residues. CDR3 sequence reads: CATTLLGSNQPQHF. CDR3 bases: TGTGCCACCACCCTATTAGGAAGCAATCAGCCCCAGCATTTT. The full variable domain, rest sourced from reference TRBV19 and TRBJ1-5, is DGGITQSPKYLFRKEGQNVTLSCEQNLNHDAMYWYRQDPGQGLRLIYYSQIVNDFQKGDIAEGYSVSREKKESFPLTVTSAQKNPTAFYLCATTLLGSNQPQHFGDGTRLSIL.

This clonotype has only a few counts. The chain couples TRBV7-2 to TRBJ2-3, with 8 bases lining up with TRBD2. Germline V gene sequence: CDR1 SGHTA, CDR2 FQGNSA. The CDR3 extends over 15 amino acids. V dropped 7 bases and J dropped 4; count of bases not matched to a gene: 10. For the CDR3, the DNA is TGTGCCAGCACCTATATGGCGCGGGAGGCAGATACGCAGTATTTT. Its translation is CASTYMAREADTQYF.

This chain connects TRBV20-1 to TRBJ1-2, with D perhaps TRBD1 (6 bases). The CDR3 sequence is 13 residues long. The germline V gene encodes CDR1 DFQATT and CDR2 SNEGSKA (reference sequence). The CDR3 DNA reads as TGCAGCGCCAACCCAGGGGCTTACTATGGCTACACCTTC. Its translation is CSANPGAYYGYTF.

This clonotype was observed a few times. The rearrangement joins TRBV20-1 to TRBJ2-3; 8 bases fit TRBD2. The CDR3 totals 11 residues. Trimming at V came to 3 bases and at J to 9 bases, leaving 2 bases not matched to a gene. The V gene's germline CDR1 is DFQATT and CDR2 SNEGSKA (reference sequence). CDR3 DNA sequence: TGCAGTGCTAGCCGGGGGGGGACGCAGTATTTT. Encoded protein: CSASRGGTQYF.

The chain combines TRBV4-1 with TRBJ2-7; D is perhaps TRBD1 (6 bases). The germline gives CDR1 MGHRA, CDR2 YSYEKL. This CDR3 is built from 14 residues. The ends were cut back, 3 bases at V and 3 bases at J, with 12 bases in the middle. The CDR3 spells CASSQGHTDYEQYF. For the CDR3, the DNA is TGCGCCAGCAGCCAGGGACATACAGACTACGAGCAGTACTTC.

The CDR3 loop reads CASSQVAGHYEQYF. CDR3 coding DNA: TGTGCCAGCAGCCAAGTGGCCGGGCACTACGAGCAGTACTTC. The gene calls are TRBV3-1 and TRBJ2-7, with D unresolved. CDR3 length: 14 residues. V dropped 1 base and J dropped 3 bases, with 10 bases sitting between them. Germline V CDR1 and CDR2: LGHDT, YNNKEL (reference sequence).

This clonotype was seen repeatedly, ten times or more. The chain recombines TRBV20-1 with TRBJ2-3; D remains ambiguous. Per germline, CDR1 DFQATT and CDR2 SNEGSKA (reference sequence). Trimming took 5 bases from V and 4 from J, leaving 16 bases between them. CDR3 size: 14 residues. CDR3 loop: CSAGTANSADTQYF. CDR3 coding DNA: TGCAGTGCTGGAACAGCAAACTCGGCAGATACGCAGTATTTT.

This rearrangement joins TRBV29-1 to TRBJ2-1, with 13 bases matching TRBD2. CDR3 size: 13 residues. CDR1 is SQVTM, CDR2 ANQGSEA, per germline. V lost 7 bases and J lost 8; bases outside the gene matches: 5. CDR3 nucleotide sequence: TGCAGCGCCACTAGCGGGGGGGCCTATGAGCAGTTCTTC. Protein product: CSATSGGAYEQFF.